Below, 11 T cell receptor beta chains from the same sample are listed, as sequenced in a study of shared clonotypes between healthy human individuals. The method was immunoSEQ multiplex PCR; TCRdb's version includes in-frame clones alone and lacks a portion of them. The sample lists around 2,000,000 clones, 85% to 95% occurring once. Terminally differentiated effector memory CD45RA+ cells were excluded from the naive CD8 cells, which were CD45RO-negative and positively selected for CCR7. The sequencing sample was made of naive CD8+ T cells from PBMCs. These receptors all come from a young man in good health. Some clones in this sample may be carry-over from other donors' samples.

CDR3 region: CASRGTFKGDYGYTF. The CDR3 bases are TGTGCCAGCAGAGGCACGTTTAAAGGGGACTATGGCTACACCTTC. V gene TRBV27 combines with J gene TRBJ1-2; TRBD1 might be the D (5 bases). CDR3 size: 15 residues. The germline gives CDR1 MNHEY, CDR2 SMNVEV (reference sequence). Trimming removed 6 bases at V and 3 bases at J, with 17 bases between.

V gene TRBV19 combines with J gene TRBJ1-1; a weak D match, TRBD1 (5 bases). Germline V gene data show CDR1 as LNHDA and CDR2 as SQIVND (reference sequence). V was trimmed by 3 bases and J by 0 bases, leaving 17 bases between them. CDR3 length: 17 residues. DNA of the CDR3: TGTGCCAGTAGTATCCCCCAGGGACGGATGATGAACACTGAAGCTTTCTTT. Translation: CASSIPQGRMMNTEAFF.

As concerns this clone: This may arise from a read error, as a much more abundant clone is one base away. V is TRBV5-8 and J is TRBJ2-7; TRBD1 agrees at 10 bases. The germline V gene encodes CDR1 SGHTS and CDR2 YDEGEE. V shed 2 bases and J 4 bases; nucleotides not matched to a gene: 3. The CDR3 has 14 amino acids. CDR3 DNA sequence: TGTGCCAGCAGCTTAGGGACAGGGGTGTACGAGCAGTACTTC. Encoded protein: CASSLGTGVYEQYF.

The chain recombines TRBV9 with TRBJ2-7; D might be TRBD2 (6 bases). V lost 4 bases and J lost 3, with 17 bases in between. The CDR3 sequence is 15 residues long. CDR1 is SGDLS, CDR2 YYNGEE, per germline. CDR3: CASSPNVGGFYEQYF. The DNA for the CDR3 is TGTGCCAGCAGCCCCAACGTGGGGGGTTTCTACGAGCAGTACTTC.

As for this clone: At the DNA level, this CDR3 is encoded by other sequences in the same sample as well. The chain employs TRBV7-9 and TRBJ2-7; D not resolved. V dropped 5 bases and J dropped 3 bases, with 11 bases sitting between them. The CDR3 has 13 amino acids. Per germline, CDR1 SEHNR and CDR2 FQNEAQ (reference sequence). For the CDR3, the DNA is TGTGCCAGCAGCCTGCCCGGCGACTACGAGCAGTACTTC. Translation gives CASSLPGDYEQYF. Together with reference TRBV7-9 and TRBJ2-7, the CDR3 gives the full variable domain: DTGVSQNPRHKITKRGQNVTFRCDPISEHNRLYWYRQTLGQGPEFLTYFQNEAQLEKSRLLSDRFSAERPKGSFSTLEIQRTEQGDSAMYLCASSLPGDYEQYFGPGTRLTVT.

The chain carries TRBV7-9 and TRBJ2-7; 10 bases fit TRBD1. Germline-derived CDR1 and CDR2 are SEHNR and FQNEAQ (reference sequence). This CDR3 is 18 amino acids long. V was pared by 2 bases and J by 6 bases, with 16 bases of the junction left unmatched. CDR3 sequence: CASSLSGGQGGKIGEQYF. The CDR3 coding sequence is TGTGCCAGCAGCTTAAGTGGAGGACAGGGGGGAAAGATCGGCGAGCAGTACTTC.

This chain uses TRBV25-1 with TRBJ2-5, with 7 positions matching TRBD2. The CDR3 has 17 residues. Per the germline V gene, CDR1 is MGHDK and CDR2 is SYGVNS. The trim removed 5 bases at V and 4 bases at J, leaving 16 bases unmatched. The CDR3 DNA reads TGTGCCAGCAGTAAGGCGGGAGTAATTATAATGGGAGAGACCCAGTACTTC. This translates into CASSKAGVIIMGETQYF.

The V and J genes are TRBV2 and TRBJ2-7; 9 nucleotides align to TRBD1. The germline CDR1 and CDR2 sequences are SNHLY and FYNNEI. With 7 bases clipped from V and 3 bases from J, the junction kept 10 bases outside the gene matches. There are 15 residues in the CDR3. The CDR3 here is CASTDRTGVSYEQYF. The CDR3 bases are TGTGCCAGCACCGACAGGACAGGGGTTAGCTACGAGCAGTACTTC.

The CDR3 sequence is CASSGPATGELFF. The CDR3 DNA reads TGTGCCAGCAGCGGCCCCGCCACCGGGGAGCTGTTTTTT. This chain links TRBV2 with TRBJ2-2; D unclear. The V gene lost 6 bases and the J gene lost 4 bases, with 9 bases spanning the gap. Germline V lookup: CDR1 SNHLY, CDR2 FYNNEI. This CDR3 is built from 13 residues.

The V call is TRBV6-1, the J call TRBJ1-2; tentative D call: TRBD1 (5 bases). This CDR3 is 15 amino acids long. The V and J ends lost 3 bases and 5 bases respectively, with 16 bases between them. Germline V CDR1 and CDR2: MNHNS, SASEGT. Written as DNA, the CDR3 is TGTGCCAGCAGTGAGGGGGACCCAGGGATATATGGCTACACCTTC. Its translation is CASSEGDPGIYGYTF.

CDR3 bases: TGTGCCAGCATCGGGACTTACGAGCAGTACTTC. Translating gives CASIGTYEQYF. V usage is TRBV6-1 and J usage is TRBJ2-7; possibly TRBD2 for D (6 bases). This CDR3 has 11 amino acids. The V gene lost 7 bases and the J gene lost 4 bases, with 8 bases spanning the gap. Germline CDR1 MNHNS, CDR2 SASEGT.